The T cell receptor beta chain described here comes from a study of PD-1 blockade in mismatch repair-deficient tumors. Study details: All were previously treated, progressing patients with approximately 11 mismatch repair-deficient cancer types. Notes on the study in general: After pembrolizumab, tumor-resident clones rose rapidly, then generally contracted before radiologic responses.

Details on this clone: The antigen remains undetermined.

All patients were mismatch repair deficient, assessed by either PCR or immunohistochemistry. TCR sequencing covered a few patients who responded to pembrolizumab. The data were produced by immunoSEQ multiplex PCR, yet TCRdb's version contains in-frame clones alone and is incomplete. The sample includes roughly 130,000 clones, 88% of them seen just once. The CDR3 runs 16 residues. Trimming took off 0 bases at V and 4 bases at J, with 10 bases between the two ends. Germline values: CDR1 MNHEY, CDR2 SVGAGI. V is TRBV6-5 and J is TRBJ2-6; no definite D call. The sequence was obtained from an adult with mismatch repair-deficient cancer. The sample in question was peripheral blood, obtained approximately 73 weeks after starting pembrolizumab. In nucleotides, the CDR3 is TGTGCCAGCAGTTACTCATCCGGGTTGGGGGCCAACGTCCTGACTTTC. Protein product: CASSYSSGLGANVLTF.